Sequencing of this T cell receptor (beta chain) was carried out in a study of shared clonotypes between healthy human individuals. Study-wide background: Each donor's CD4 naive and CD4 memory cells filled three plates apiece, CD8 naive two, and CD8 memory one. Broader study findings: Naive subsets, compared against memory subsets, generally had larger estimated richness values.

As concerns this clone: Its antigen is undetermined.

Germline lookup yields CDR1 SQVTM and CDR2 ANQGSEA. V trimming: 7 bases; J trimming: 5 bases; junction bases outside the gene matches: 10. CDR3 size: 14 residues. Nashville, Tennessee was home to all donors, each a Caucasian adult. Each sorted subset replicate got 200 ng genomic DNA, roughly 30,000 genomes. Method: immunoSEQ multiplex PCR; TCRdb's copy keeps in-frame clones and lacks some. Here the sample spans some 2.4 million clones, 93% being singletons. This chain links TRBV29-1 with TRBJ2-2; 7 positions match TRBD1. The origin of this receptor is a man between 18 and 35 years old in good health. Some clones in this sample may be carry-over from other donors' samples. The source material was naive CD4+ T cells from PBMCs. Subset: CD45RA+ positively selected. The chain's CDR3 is CSAHRGIGTGELFF. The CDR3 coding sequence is TGCAGCGCTCACAGGGGAATAGGAACCGGGGAGCTGTTTTTT.